These T cell receptor beta chains were read from a single sample in a study of T cell changes during pregnancy in multiple sclerosis. The method was immunoSEQ multiplex PCR; TCRdb's version includes in-frame clones alone and lacks a portion of them. The data contain 40,000 to 50,000 clones, around 94% of them singletons. Sequencing was performed on CD4+ T cells from peripheral blood mononuclear cells, taken in the first trimester of pregnancy. The receptors were gathered from a female donor with multiple sclerosis, enrolled in a pregnancy study. Both conserved end residues are part of each CDR3. D genes are given only for firm matches. A clone size is listed for some rows: how often the clone was seen (once, few, many), or a class if it is expanded.

TRBD2 | . | TRBJ2-5 | TRBV2 | CASPGLAGEETQYF | TGTGCCAGCCCGGGACTAGCGGGGGAAGAGACCCAGTACTTC
. | . | TRBJ1-2 | TRBV5-4 | CASSLVRGAGPNYGYTF | TGTGCCAGCAGCTTGGTTCGGGGGGCCGGGCCGAACTATGGCTACACCTTC
. | . | TRBJ2-7 | TRBV7-8 | CASSFIYQESEQYF | TGTGCCAGCAGCTTTATTTATCAAGAGTCCGAGCAGTACTTC
. | . | TRBJ1-3 | TRBV28 | CASSNGAGNTIYF | TGTGCCAGCAGTAACGGGGCTGGAAACACCATATATTTT
. | . | TRBJ1-5 | TRBV12-2 | CASRLANRKRDQPQHF | TGTGCAAGTCGCTTAGCAAACAGGAAAAGGGATCAGCCCCAGCATTTT
TRBD2 | . | TRBJ2-7 | TRBV5-1 | CASSWGSGGPDEQYF | TGCGCCAGCAGCTGGGGTAGCGGGGGGCCCGACGAGCAGTACTTC
TRBD2 | . | TRBJ2-2 | TRBV11-3 | CASSFLGASGGPNTGELFF | TGTGCCAGCAGCTTCCTCGGGGCTAGCGGGGGCCCTAACACCGGGGAGCTGTTTTTT
. | . | TRBJ1-1 | TRBV7-9 | CASSLASEGEAFF | TGTGCCAGCAGCTTAGCTTCCGAGGGAGAAGCTTTCTTT
TRBD1 | . | TRBJ1-5 | TRBV2 | CAGGQGRNQPQHF | TGTGCCGGAGGACAGGGCCGCAATCAGCCCCAGCATTTT
. | few | TRBJ2-7 | TRBV11-2 | CASSLSGSYEQYF | TGTGCCAGCAGCTTGTCAGGATCGTACGAGCAGTACTTC
TRBD1 | once | TRBJ1-3 | TRBV7-2 | CASSSPDRGSGNTIYF | TGTGCCAGCAGCTCTCCTGACAGGGGGTCTGGAAACACCATATATTTT
. | . | TRBJ1-5 | TRBV5-1 | CASSLVSDQPQHF | TGCGCCAGCAGCTTGGTATCCGATCAGCCCCAGCATTTT
TRBD1 | . | TRBJ1-4 | TRBV5-8 | CASSSPGQGSEKLFF | TGTGCCAGCAGCTCGCCGGGACAGGGTTCTGAAAAACTGTTTTTT
. | . | TRBJ2-2 | TRBV5-6 | CASRMGGTGNTGELFF | TGTGCCAGCCGAATGGGGGGGACAGGGAACACCGGGGAGCTGTTTTTT
TRBD1 | . | TRBJ1-6 | TRBV7-9 | CASSPGQGQGTPLHF | TGTGCCAGCAGCCCTGGACAGGGTCAAGGGACACCCCTCCACTTT
TRBD1 | . | TRBJ2-1 | TRBV9 | CASSVEGAAYNEQFF | TGTGCCAGCAGCGTCGAGGGGGCCGCTTACAATGAGCAGTTCTTC
TRBD1 | . | TRBJ1-2 | TRBV2 | CASSARGLDYGYTF | TGTGCCAGCAGTGCCAGGGGGCTGGACTATGGCTACACCTTC
TRBD2 | . | TRBJ2-5 | TRBV9 | CASSATGTSVETQYF | TGTGCCAGCAGCGCCACCGGGACTAGCGTTGAGACCCAGTACTTC
TRBD2 | . | TRBJ2-3 | TRBV7-3 | CASSLKAGVFTQYF | TGTGCCAGCAGCTTAAAGGCGGGGGTTTTTACGCAGTATTTT